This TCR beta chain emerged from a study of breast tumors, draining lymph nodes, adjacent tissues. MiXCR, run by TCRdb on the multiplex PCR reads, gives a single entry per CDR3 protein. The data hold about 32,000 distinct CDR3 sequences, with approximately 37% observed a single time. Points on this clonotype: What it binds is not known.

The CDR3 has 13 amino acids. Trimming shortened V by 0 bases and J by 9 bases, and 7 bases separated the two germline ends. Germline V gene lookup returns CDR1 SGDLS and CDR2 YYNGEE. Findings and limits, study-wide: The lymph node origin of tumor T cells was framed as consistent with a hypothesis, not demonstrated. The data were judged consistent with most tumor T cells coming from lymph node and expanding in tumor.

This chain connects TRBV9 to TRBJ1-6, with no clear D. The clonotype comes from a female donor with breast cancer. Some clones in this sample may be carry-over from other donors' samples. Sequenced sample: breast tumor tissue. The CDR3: CASSVASGSPLHF. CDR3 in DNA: TGTGCCAGCAGCGTAGCCAGTGGTTCACCCCTCCACTTT.